The entry that follows covers one TCR beta chain sequence. The method was immunoSEQ multiplex PCR; TCRdb's version includes in-frame clones alone and lacks a portion of them. The data show about 60,000 clones, with 80% to 90% seen just once and roughly 5.2% held by the top ten. From germline, CDR1 is MDHEN and CDR2 SYDVKM. J gave up 7 bases and V 4 bases, and 13 bases lay outside the gene matches. The CDR3 sequence is 16 residues long. This specimen comes from a study of technical replicates of blood from a handful of donors. Sequenced sample: PBMCs. J is TRBJ2-1 and V is TRBV28, with 7 positions matching TRBD2. The source of this sequence is a human donor in good health. Some clones in this sample may be carry-over from other donors' samples. The DNA for the CDR3 is TGTGCCAGCAGTTCCTGGGGAAAGCGGGAACTAAATGAGCAGTTCTTC. It yields the protein CASSSWGKRELNEQFF.